The T cell receptor (beta chain) under discussion was sequenced for a study of shared clonotypes between healthy human individuals. This clone was seen more than once but under ten times. CDR3 size: 16 residues. Germline V gene lookup returns CDR1 MGHRA and CDR2 YSYEKL. Trimming shortened V by 5 bases and J by 0 bases, and 17 bases separated the two germline ends. TCRdb keeps only in-frame clones here, not all; method: immunoSEQ multiplex PCR. The table records around 100,000 clones, roughly 70% of them present only once. The sequence derives from a woman under 40 in good health. V gene TRBV4-1 combines with J gene TRBJ2-7; D remains unclear. The source material was memory CD8+ T cells sorted from blood. As for subset: CD45RO+ cells pooled with CCR7-negative TemRA cells. The CDR3 DNA sequence: TGCGCCAGCAGCGCCGGCCCAACTACGGGCTCCTACGAGCAGTACTTC. It yields the protein CASSAGPTTGSYEQYF.